The 2 T cell receptor beta chains below come from one sample, sequenced in a study of T-cell reconstitution after alpha-beta-depleted transplantation in children. TCRbeta library construction was performed incorporating unique molecular identifiers. TCRdb ran MiXCR on the PCR reads and lists one entry per CDR3 protein. Among roughly 200,000 distinct CDR3 sequences listed, roughly a tenth were seen once. Sequencing used PBMCs from the stem cell graft donor, obtained from the stem cell graft. These receptors originate from a human donor who donated a stem cell graft to a child with acute lymphoblastic leukemia.

The genes are TRBV19 and TRBJ2-5; tentatively, D is TRBD1 (6 bases). Germline CDR1 is LNHDA and CDR2 is SQIVND (reference sequence). There are 15 residues in the CDR3. The V and J ends lost 0 bases and 5 bases respectively, with 13 bases between them. The CDR3 DNA reads TGTGCCAGTAGTATAGATTCGACAGGAGGTGAGACCCAGTACTTC. Protein product: CASSIDSTGGETQYF. The variable domain in full, with the rest retrieved from reference TRBV19 and TRBJ2-5, is DGGITQSPKYLFRKEGQNVTLSCEQNLNHDAMYWYRQDPGQGLRLIYYSQIVNDFQKGDIAEGYSVSREKKESFPLTVTSAQKNPTAFYLCASSIDSTGGETQYFGPGTRLLVL.

The chain links TRBV10-2 to TRBJ1-1, with D possibly matching TRBD1 (6 bases). With 3 bases removed from V and 5 bases from J, the gap between germline ends came to 19 bases. Germline CDR1 reads WSHSY; CDR2 reads SAAADI. The CDR3 covers 16 residues. CDR3 sequence (DNA): TGCGCCAGCAGTGACACCAGGGGCATACGGAGGACTGAAGCTTTCTTT. This encodes CASSDTRGIRRTEAFF.